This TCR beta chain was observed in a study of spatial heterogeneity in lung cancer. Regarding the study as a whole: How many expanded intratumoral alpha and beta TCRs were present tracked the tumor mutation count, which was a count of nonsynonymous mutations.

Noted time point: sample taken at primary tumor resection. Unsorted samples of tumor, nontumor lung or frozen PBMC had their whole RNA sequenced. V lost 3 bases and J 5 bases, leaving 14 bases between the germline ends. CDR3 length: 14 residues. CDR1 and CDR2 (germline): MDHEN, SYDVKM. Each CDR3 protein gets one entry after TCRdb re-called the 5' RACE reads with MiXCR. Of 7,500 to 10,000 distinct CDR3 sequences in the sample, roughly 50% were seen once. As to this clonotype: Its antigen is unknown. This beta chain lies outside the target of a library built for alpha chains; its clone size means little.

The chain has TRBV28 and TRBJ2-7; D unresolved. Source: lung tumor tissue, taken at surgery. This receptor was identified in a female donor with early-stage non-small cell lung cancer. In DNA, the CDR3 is TGTGCCAGCAGTTTGTCTGTCTGGCGCAACGAGCAGTACTTC. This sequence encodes CASSLSVWRNEQYF.